The sequence of this T cell receptor (beta chain) was determined in a study of blood T cell repertoires in COVID-19. Repertoires were generated with immunoSEQ multiplex PCR, while TCRdb's copy carries only in-frame clones and drops some. Counted here are approximately 200,000 clones, roughly 90% occurring once; the ten biggest clones make up roughly 4.9%. CDR3 length: 17 residues. Germline V lookup: CDR1 MGHDK, CDR2 SYGVNS. Between the trimmed V and J ends, which lost 3 bases and 0 bases, there was a span of 17 bases. The clonotype comes from a woman in her twenties or thirties who had been exposed to COVID-19. This chain joins TRBV25-1 and TRBJ1-2, with D perhaps TRBD1 (5 bases). The sample taken for sequencing was PBMCs or T cells enriched from blood (not recorded which). The chain's CDR3 is CASSEIDSTSPNYGYTF. CDR3 DNA: TGTGCCAGCAGTGAGATCGACAGTACAAGTCCTAACTATGGCTACACCTTC.